This TCR beta chain was retrieved from a study of blood T cell repertoires in COVID-19. Across the study: The origin of the acute and convalescent COVID-19 samples was the United States, Italy and Spain. The analysed material was cDNA or gDNA that came from T cells, B-cell-depleted T cells, or PBMCs.

In the original analysis: For nucleated cells, counts were estimated from reference gene primer amplification. Using immunoSEQ multiplex PCR, the repertoire was profiled, and TCRdb retains in-frame clones only, with some absent. The D gene and trimming were derived from the DNA, and the V and J assignments and clone size from that table. This table has fewer than 400,000 clones, 85% appearing once. This clone was recorded once. Sequenced input: PBMCs or T cells enriched from blood (not recorded which). The receptor was isolated from a woman in her 30s who had been exposed to COVID-19.

The CDR3: CASSDRREAYNEQFF. The CDR3 nucleotides are TGTGCCAGCAGTGATAGACGGGAGGCCTACAATGAGCAGTTCTTC. V is TRBV6-1 and J is TRBJ2-1, with TRBD2 matching over 7 bases. The germline V gene has CDR1 MNHNS and CDR2 SASEGT. V gave up 3 bases and J gave up 2 bases; unmatched junction bases: 4. The CDR3 is 15 amino acids.